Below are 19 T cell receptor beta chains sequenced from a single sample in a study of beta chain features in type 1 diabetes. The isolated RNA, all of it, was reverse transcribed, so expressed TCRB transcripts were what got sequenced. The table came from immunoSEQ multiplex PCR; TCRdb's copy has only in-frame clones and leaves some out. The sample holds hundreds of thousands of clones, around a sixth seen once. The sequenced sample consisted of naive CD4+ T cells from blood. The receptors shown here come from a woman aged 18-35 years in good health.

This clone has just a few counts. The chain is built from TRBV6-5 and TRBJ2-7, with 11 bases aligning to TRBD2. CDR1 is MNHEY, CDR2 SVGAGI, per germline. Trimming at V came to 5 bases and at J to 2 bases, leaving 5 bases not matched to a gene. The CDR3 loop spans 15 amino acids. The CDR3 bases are TGTGCCAGCAGTGCGACTAGCGGGGTGACCTACGAGCAGTACTTC. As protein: CASSATSGVTYEQYF.

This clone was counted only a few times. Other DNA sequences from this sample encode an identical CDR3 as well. CDR3 residues: CASSFSNEKLFF. The CDR3, as DNA: TGTGCCAGCAGCTTTAGTAATGAAAAACTGTTTTTT. The chain is built from TRBV7-9 and TRBJ1-4; no firm D call. This CDR3 has 12 residues. Trimming removed 3 bases from V and 4 bases from J, with 3 bases in between. The V gene's germline CDR1 is SEHNR and CDR2 FQNEAQ (reference sequence).

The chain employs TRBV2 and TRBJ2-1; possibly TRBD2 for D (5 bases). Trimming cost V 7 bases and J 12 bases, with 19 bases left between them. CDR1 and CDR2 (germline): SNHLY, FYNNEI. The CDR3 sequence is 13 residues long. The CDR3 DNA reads TGTGCCAGCAACGGCCTAGCCCTGATGGTGCAGTTCTTC. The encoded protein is CASNGLALMVQFF.

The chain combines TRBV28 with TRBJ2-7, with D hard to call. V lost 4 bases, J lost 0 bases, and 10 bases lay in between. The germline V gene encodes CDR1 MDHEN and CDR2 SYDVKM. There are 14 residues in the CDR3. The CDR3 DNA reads TGTGCCAGCAGTTCAGTTTACAGCTCCTACGAGCAGTACTTC. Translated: CASSSVYSSYEQYF. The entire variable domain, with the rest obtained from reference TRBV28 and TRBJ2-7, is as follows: DVKVTQSSRYLVKRTGEKVFLECVQDMDHENMFWYRQDPGLGLRLIYFSYDVKMKEKGDIPEGYSVSREKKERFSLILESASTNQTSMYLCASSSVYSSYEQYFGPGTRLTVT.

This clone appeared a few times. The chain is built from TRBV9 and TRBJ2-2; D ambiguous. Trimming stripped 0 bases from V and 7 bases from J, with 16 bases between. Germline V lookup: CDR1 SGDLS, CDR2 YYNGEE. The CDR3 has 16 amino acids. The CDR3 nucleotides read TGTGCCAGCAGCGTAGTACCAGCCAGTGGTTTCGGGGAGCTGTTTTTT. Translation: CASSVVPASGFGELFF.

Written as DNA, the CDR3 is TGCGCCAGCAGCTTGGCGGCGGGATCACCTGCAGATACGCAGTATTTT. It encodes CASSLAAGSPADTQYF. The chain links TRBV5-1 to TRBJ2-3; possible D gene TRBD2, 6 bases. This CDR3 spans 16 amino acids. CDR1 is SGHRS, CDR2 YFSETQ, per germline. The V gene lost 0 bases and the J gene lost 4 bases, with 15 bases spanning the gap.

CDR3 sequence (DNA): TGTGCCAGCAGCGCCTCGGGCTCTGGAAAACTGTTTTTT. Protein sequence: CASSASGSGKLFF. The chain recombines TRBV7-9 with TRBJ1-4; D gene unclear. V lost 5 bases and J 10 bases, leaving 14 bases between the germline ends. CDR1 is SEHNR, CDR2 FQNEAQ, per germline (reference sequence). The CDR3 contains 13 residues.

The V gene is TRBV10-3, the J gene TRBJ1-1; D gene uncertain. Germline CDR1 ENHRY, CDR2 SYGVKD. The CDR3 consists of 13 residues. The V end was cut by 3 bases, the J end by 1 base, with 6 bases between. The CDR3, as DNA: TGTGCCATCAGTGATGAGGGGAACACTGAAGCTTTCTTT. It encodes CAISDEGNTEAFF.

This chain's CDR3 is CAISVGRVGSSGKNIQYF. The CDR3, as DNA: TGTGCCATCAGTGTCGGGCGGGTGGGGTCGTCAGGCAAAAACATTCAGTACTTC. V is TRBV10-3 and J is TRBJ2-4, with D possibly being TRBD2 (5 bases). V was clipped by 4 bases and J by 3 bases, with 22 bases between them. The CDR3 is 18 residues long. Germline assignment: CDR1 ENHRY and CDR2 SYGVKD.

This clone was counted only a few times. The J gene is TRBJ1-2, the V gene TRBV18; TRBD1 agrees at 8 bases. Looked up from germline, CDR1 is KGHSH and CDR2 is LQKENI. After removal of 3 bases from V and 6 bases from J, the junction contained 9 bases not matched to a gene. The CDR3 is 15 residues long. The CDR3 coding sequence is TGTGCCAGCTCACCGGCATTGGACAGGGACGATGGCTACACCTTC. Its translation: CASSPALDRDDGYTF.

The CDR3 spells CAISGDSSYEQYF. The CDR3 nucleotides are TGTGCCATCAGTGGGGACTCTTCCTACGAGCAGTACTTC. V usage is TRBV10-3 and J usage is TRBJ2-7, with D tentatively TRBD2 (6 bases). The germline V gene encodes CDR1 ENHRY and CDR2 SYGVKD. V was pared by 4 bases and J by 1 base, with 8 bases between. The CDR3 runs 13 residues.

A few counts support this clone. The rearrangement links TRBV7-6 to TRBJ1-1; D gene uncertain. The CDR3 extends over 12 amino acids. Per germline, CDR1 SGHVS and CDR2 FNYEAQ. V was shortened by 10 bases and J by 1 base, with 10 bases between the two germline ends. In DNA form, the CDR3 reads TGTGCCACCCTTAATTGGAACACTGAAGCTTTCTTT. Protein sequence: CATLNWNTEAFF.

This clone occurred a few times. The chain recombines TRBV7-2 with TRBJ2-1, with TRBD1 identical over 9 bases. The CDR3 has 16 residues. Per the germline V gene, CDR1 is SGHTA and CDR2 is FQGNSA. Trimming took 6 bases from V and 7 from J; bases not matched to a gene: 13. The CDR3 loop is CASRRPSGQGLNEQFF. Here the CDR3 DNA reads TGTGCCAGCAGGAGGCCTTCGGGACAGGGTCTGAATGAGCAGTTCTTC.

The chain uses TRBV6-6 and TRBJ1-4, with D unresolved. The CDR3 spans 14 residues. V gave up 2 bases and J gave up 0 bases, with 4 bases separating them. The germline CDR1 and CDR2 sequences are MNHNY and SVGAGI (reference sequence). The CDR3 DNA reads TGTGCCAGCAGTTACCGCGCAACTAATGAAAAACTGTTTTTT. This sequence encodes CASSYRATNEKLFF.

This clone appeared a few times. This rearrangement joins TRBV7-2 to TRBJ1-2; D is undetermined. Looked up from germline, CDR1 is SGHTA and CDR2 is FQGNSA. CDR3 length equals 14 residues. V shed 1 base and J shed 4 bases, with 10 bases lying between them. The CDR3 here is CASSLGLGPYGYTF. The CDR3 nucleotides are TGTGCCAGCAGCTTAGGACTGGGCCCCTATGGCTACACCTTC.

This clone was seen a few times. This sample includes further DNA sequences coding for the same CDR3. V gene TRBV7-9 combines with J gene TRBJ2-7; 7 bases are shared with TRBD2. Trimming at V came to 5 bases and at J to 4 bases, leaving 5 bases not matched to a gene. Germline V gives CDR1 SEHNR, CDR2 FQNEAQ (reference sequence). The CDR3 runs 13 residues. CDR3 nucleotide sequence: TGTGCCAGCAGCCTTTTGGGAGGGTACGAGCAGTACTTC. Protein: CASSLLGGYEQYF.

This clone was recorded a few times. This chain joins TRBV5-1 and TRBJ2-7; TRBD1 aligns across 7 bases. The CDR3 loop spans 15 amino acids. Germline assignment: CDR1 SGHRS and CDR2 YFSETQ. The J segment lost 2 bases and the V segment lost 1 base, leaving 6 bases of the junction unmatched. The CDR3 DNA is TGCGCCAGCAGCTTGTTCATTGGGACAGCCTACGAGCAGTACTTC. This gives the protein CASSLFIGTAYEQYF.

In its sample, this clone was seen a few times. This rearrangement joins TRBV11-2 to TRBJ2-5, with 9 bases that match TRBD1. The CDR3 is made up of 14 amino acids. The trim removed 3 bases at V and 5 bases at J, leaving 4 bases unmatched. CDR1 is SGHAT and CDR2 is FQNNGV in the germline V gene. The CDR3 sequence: CASSFGTGQETQYF. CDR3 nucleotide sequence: TGTGCCAGCAGCTTTGGGACAGGGCAGGAGACCCAGTACTTC.

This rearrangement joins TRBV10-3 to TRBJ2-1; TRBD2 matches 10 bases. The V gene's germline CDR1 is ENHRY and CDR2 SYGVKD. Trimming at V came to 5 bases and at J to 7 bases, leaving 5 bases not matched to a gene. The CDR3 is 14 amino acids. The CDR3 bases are TGTGCCATCAGTAAGCGGGAGGGCCGGAATGAGCAGTTCTTC. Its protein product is CAISKREGRNEQFF.